The 14 T cell receptor beta chains below come from one sample, sequenced in a study of cytomegalovirus exposure and HLA in healthy donors. Only in-frame clones appear in the TCRdb table, and some are missing; sequencing was by immunoSEQ multiplex PCR. The data hold some 130,000 clones, with about 80% observed a single time. The sequenced material came from PBMCs. The receptor set was obtained from a man aged 30-40 years in good health and CMV-seropositive.

The chain has TRBV12-5 and TRBJ2-1; D gene ambiguous. Per germline, CDR1 LGHNT and CDR2 FRNRAP. Trimming removed 6 bases from V and 0 bases from J, with 12 bases in between. The CDR3 length is 15 residues. The DNA of the CDR3 is TGTGCTAGTGGGCCTGGCGGAATCTCCTACAATGAGCAGTTCTTC. It codes for CASGPGGISYNEQFF.

This clone showed up many times. The rearrangement links TRBV11-2 to TRBJ2-7; a weak D match, TRBD1 (6 bases). CDR1 and CDR2 from the germline V gene are SGHAT and FQNNGV. Trimming left V 3 bases short and J 3 bases short, with 12 bases between. This CDR3 comprises 14 residues. CDR3 DNA: TGTGCCAGCAGCTTTCAGGACAGAGACTACGAGCAGTACTTC. It translates to CASSFQDRDYEQYF. The whole variable domain, remainder taken from reference TRBV11-2 and TRBJ2-7, is EAGVAQSPRYKIIEKRQSVAFWCNPISGHATLYWYQQILGQGPKLLIQFQNNGVVDDSQLPKDRFSAERLKGVDSTLKIQPAKLEDSAVYLCASSFQDRDYEQYFGPGTRLTVT.

The chain combines TRBV7-8 with TRBJ1-5; a weak D match, TRBD1 (6 bases). Germline loops: CDR1 SGHVS, CDR2 FQNEAQ. V was clipped by 5 bases and J by 3 bases, with 14 bases between them. This CDR3 region has 15 residues. Here the CDR3 DNA reads TGTGCCAGCAGCAGCTCGACAGGAATCAATCAGCCCCAGCATTTT. Protein product: CASSSSTGINQPQHF.

The DNA for the CDR3 is TGTGCCAGCAGTTTAAGGAGGAACACTGAAGCTTTCTTT. Translation gives CASSLRRNTEAFF. This chain joins TRBV6-5 and TRBJ1-1; unclear D gene. With 4 bases removed from V and 1 base from J, the gap between germline ends came to 7 bases. This CDR3 spans 13 amino acids. The germline V gene encodes CDR1 MNHEY and CDR2 SVGAGI.

The chain recombines TRBV28 with TRBJ1-1; D gene unclear. V was clipped by 3 bases and J by 7 bases, with 9 bases between them. Germline CDR1 and CDR2: MDHEN and SYDVKM. CDR3 length equals 12 residues. Here the CDR3 reads CASSFPVGEAFF. Written as DNA, the CDR3 is TGTGCCAGCAGTTTCCCGGTCGGTGAAGCTTTCTTT.

The V call is TRBV4-1, the J call TRBJ1-2; weak D call: TRBD1 (6 bases). Germline V gives CDR1 MGHRA, CDR2 YSYEKL. The V gene lost 3 bases and the J gene lost 2 bases, with 19 bases spanning the gap. The CDR3 is 17 residues long. CDR3 region: CASSQGDMRDPNYGYTF. As DNA, the CDR3 is TGCGCCAGCAGCCAGGGGGACATGAGAGACCCGAACTATGGCTACACCTTC.

V gene TRBV9 combines with J gene TRBJ2-7; TRBD1 is a possible D gene (6 bases). CDR1 SGDLS and CDR2 YYNGEE come from the germline V gene. The CDR3 spans 13 residues. V was shortened by 3 bases and J by 5 bases, with 12 bases between the two germline ends. In nucleotides, the CDR3 is TGTGCCAGCAGCGGAACAGGGTCCCACGAGCAGTACTTC. Amino acids: CASSGTGSHEQYF.

V gene TRBV6-5 combines with J gene TRBJ1-1; maybe TRBD1 (6 bases). V shed 4 bases and J shed 4 bases, with 19 bases lying between them. There are 16 residues in the CDR3. The germline V gene encodes CDR1 MNHEY and CDR2 SVGAGI. CDR3 protein: CASSLPPGGRGTEAFF. CDR3 coding DNA: TGTGCCAGCAGTTTACCCCCGGGGGGGCGCGGCACTGAAGCTTTCTTT.

The chain carries TRBV5-1 and TRBJ2-1, with 9 bases matching TRBD2. J lost 4 bases, V lost 0 bases, and 5 bases had no gene match. The CDR3 is 16 amino acids. Germline V CDR1 and CDR2: SGHRS, YFSETQ. The CDR3 nucleotides read TGCGCCAGCAGCTTGGCGGCGGGAGGGCCATACAATGAGCAGTTCTTC. This encodes CASSLAAGGPYNEQFF. Filled out from reference TRBV5-1 and TRBJ2-1, the complete variable domain reads KAGVTQTPRYLIKTRGQQVTLSCSPISGHRSVSWYQQTPGQGLQFLFEYFSETQRNKGNFPGRFSGRQFSNSRSEMNVSTLELGDSALYLCASSLAAGGPYNEQFFGPGTRLTVL.

V usage is TRBV7-2 and J usage is TRBJ2-1; maybe TRBD2 (5 bases). Trimming removed 7 bases at V and 8 bases at J, with 18 bases between. Germline lookup yields CDR1 SGHTA and CDR2 FQGNSA. The CDR3 totals 14 residues. The CDR3 spells CASTLRAGGYEQFF. In DNA, the CDR3 is TGTGCCAGCACCTTGAGGGCAGGAGGATATGAGCAGTTCTTC.

The rearrangement uses TRBV4-3 and TRBJ2-6, with TRBD1 as a possible D gene (6 bases). The germline V gene has CDR1 LGHNA and CDR2 YSLEER. CDR3 length equals 17 residues. The germline V and J ends were trimmed by 1 base and 2 bases, with 12 bases remaining between them. CDR3: CASSQAGVMTGANVLTF. In DNA form, the CDR3 reads TGCGCCAGCAGCCAAGCAGGGGTTATGACTGGGGCCAACGTCCTGACTTTC.

This clone was seen many times. The chain carries TRBV7-2 and TRBJ1-3; possibly TRBD1 for D (5 bases). Trimming shortened V by 3 bases and J by 0 bases, and 12 bases separated the two germline ends. CDR3 length: 16 residues. The germline CDR1 and CDR2 sequences are SGHTA and FQGNSA. The chain's CDR3 is CASSLTVTASGNTIYF. In nucleotides, the CDR3 is TGTGCCAGCAGCTTGACAGTTACCGCCTCTGGAAACACCATATATTTT.

The chain couples TRBV2 to TRBJ1-2; D is unresolved. Germline CDR1 SNHLY, CDR2 FYNNEI. The CDR3 loop spans 11 amino acids. V gave up 7 bases and J gave up 2 bases, with 5 bases separating them. CDR3 sequence reads: CASNINYGYTF. CDR3 bases: TGTGCCAGCAATATAAACTATGGCTACACCTTC.

The gene calls are TRBV7-3 and TRBJ1-2, with 7 bases aligning to TRBD1. Germline CDR1 is SGHTA and CDR2 is FQGTGA. V gave up 4 bases and J gave up 7 bases; unmatched junction bases: 12. CDR3 length: 15 residues. This chain's CDR3 is CASSSTLTGQAGYTF. CDR3 coding DNA: TGTGCCAGCAGCTCGACACTGACAGGACAGGCTGGCTACACCTTC.